This T cell receptor beta chain was retrieved from a study of cytomegalovirus exposure and HLA in healthy donors. Nominally healthy donors provided the samples, though records likely missed some immune exposures. Amplification used 60 Vbeta primers and 13 Jbeta primers. Assay used: immunoSEQ multiplex PCR; TCRdb lists only in-frame clones, some missing. The sample consists of more than 100,000 clones, around 80% of them appearing once. The specimen sequenced was PBMCs. The origin of this receptor is a man in his forties or fifties in good health and CMV-seronegative.

CDR3 sequence (DNA): TGTGCCTCCCGAGCCACTAGCGGGAGTGTGAACGAGCAGTACTTC. It codes for CASRATSGSVNEQYF. The chain carries TRBV19 and TRBJ2-7; TRBD2 aligns across 11 bases. CDR3 length: 15 amino acids. V lost 11 bases to trimming and J lost 5 bases; unmatched junction nucleotides: 14. Looked up from germline, CDR1 is LNHDA and CDR2 is SQIVND (reference sequence).